This T cell receptor beta chain is from a study of blood T cells in healthy people across ages. Background on the study: Through template switching, about one barcoded beta molecule was captured per two T cells, as measured in model experiments.

As regards this clonotype: Its antigen is as yet unknown.

Study results and limitations: The recorded TCR beta diversity per million T cells decreased in a roughly linear manner with age. Long-lived donors exceeded aged donors in naive CD4+ cells and diversity.

PCR was performed a second time for roughly 6 to 12 cycles using a sample-barcoded 5' primer and a J-beta primer mix. TCRdb re-called the 5' RACE reads with MiXCR, one entry per CDR3 protein. The sample includes some 1.5 million distinct CDR3 sequences, 28% seen only once; the top ten take less than 9.5%. V lost 2 bases and J lost 3, with 20 bases in between. CDR1 and CDR2 (germline): KGHSH, LQKENI. The CDR3 has 18 residues. Each sample gave at least 6 million isolated PBMCs. This sequence was found in a woman aged 25 to 39 in good health. Material for sequencing was blood. The chain has TRBV18 and TRBJ1-5; TRBD1 might be the D (5 bases). CDR3 in amino acids: CASSPTVLRGVDNQPQHF. DNA of the CDR3: TGTGCCAGCTCACCAACGGTGCTCAGAGGGGTCGACAATCAGCCCCAGCATTTT.